This TCR beta chain was sequenced during a study of T cell repertoires in ileal Crohn's disease. Study background: Median disease duration was about 8.2 years; 35% smoked at surgery.

Time point given: neoterminal ileum biopsy at postoperative endoscopy, about 6 months after surgery. Sequencing used immunoSEQ multiplex PCR; TCRdb keeps in-frame clones, though not all of them. The table includes roughly 9,200 clones, around three quarters detected once. Per germline, CDR1 MGHRA and CDR2 YSYEKL. CDR3 length: 17 amino acids. The V and J ends lost 0 bases and 8 bases respectively, with 20 bases between them. Sequencing was carried out using ileal tissue. This clonotype was obtained from an adult with Crohn's disease. The chain recombines TRBV4-1 with TRBJ1-3; D is perhaps TRBD1 (6 bases). The CDR3 nucleotides are TGCGCCAGCAGCCAAGAGCGATATGGACAGCCAAGGGACACCATATATTTT. Translation gives CASSQERYGQPRDTIYF.